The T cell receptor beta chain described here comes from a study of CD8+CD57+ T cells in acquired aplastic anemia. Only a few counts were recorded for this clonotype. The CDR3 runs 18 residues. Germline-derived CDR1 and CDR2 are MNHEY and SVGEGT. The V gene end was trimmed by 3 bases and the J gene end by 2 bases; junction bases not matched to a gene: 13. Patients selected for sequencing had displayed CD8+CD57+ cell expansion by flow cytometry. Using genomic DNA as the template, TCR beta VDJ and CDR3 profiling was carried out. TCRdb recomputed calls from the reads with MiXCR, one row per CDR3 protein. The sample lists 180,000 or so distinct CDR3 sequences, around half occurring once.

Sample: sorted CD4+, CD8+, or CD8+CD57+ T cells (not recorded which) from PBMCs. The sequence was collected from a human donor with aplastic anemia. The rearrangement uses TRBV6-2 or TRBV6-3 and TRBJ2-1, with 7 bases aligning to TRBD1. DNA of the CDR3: TGTGCCAGCAGTTATAATATCTTCAGACAGGGAACCTACAATGAGCAGTTCTTC. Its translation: CASSYNIFRQGTYNEQFF.